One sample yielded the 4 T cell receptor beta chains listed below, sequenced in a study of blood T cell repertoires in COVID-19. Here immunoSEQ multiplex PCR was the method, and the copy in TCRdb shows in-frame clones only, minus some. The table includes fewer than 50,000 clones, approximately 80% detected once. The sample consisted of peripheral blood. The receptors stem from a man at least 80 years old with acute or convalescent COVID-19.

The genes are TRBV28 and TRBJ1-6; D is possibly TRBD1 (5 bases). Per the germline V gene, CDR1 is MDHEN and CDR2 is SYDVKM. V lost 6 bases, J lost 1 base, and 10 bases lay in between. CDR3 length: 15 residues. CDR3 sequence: CASSHGTSYNSPLHF. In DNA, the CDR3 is TGTGCCAGCAGCCACGGGACTTCCTATAATTCACCCCTCCACTTT.

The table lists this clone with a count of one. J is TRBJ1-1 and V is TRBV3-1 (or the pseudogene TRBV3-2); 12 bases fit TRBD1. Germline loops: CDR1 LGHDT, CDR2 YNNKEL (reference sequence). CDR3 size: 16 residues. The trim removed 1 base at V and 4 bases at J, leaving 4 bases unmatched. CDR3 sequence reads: CASSQGDRGHRTEAFF. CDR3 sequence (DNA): TGTGCCAGCAGCCAAGGGGACAGGGGGCATCGCACTGAAGCTTTCTTT.

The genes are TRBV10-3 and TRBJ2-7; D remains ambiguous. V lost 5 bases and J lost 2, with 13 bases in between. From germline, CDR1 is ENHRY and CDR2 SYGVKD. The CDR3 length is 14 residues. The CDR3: CAISTLAETYEQYF. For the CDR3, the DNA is TGTGCCATCAGTACCTTAGCTGAGACCTACGAGCAGTACTTC.

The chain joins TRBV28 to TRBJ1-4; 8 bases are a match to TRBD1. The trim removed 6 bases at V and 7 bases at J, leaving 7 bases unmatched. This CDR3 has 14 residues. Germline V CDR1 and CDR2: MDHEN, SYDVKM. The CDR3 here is CASRDRAGGEKLFF. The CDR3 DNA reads TGTGCCAGCAGGGACAGGGCCGGGGGTGAAAAACTGTTTTTT.